This entry concerns a single T cell receptor (beta chain). Its target is not known. This entry is derived from a study of breast tumors, draining lymph nodes, adjacent tissues. Study conclusions and caveats: Tumor T cell lymph node origin was a supported hypothesis, not proven. Compared with lymph nodes, tumors were less diverse; compared with nontumor tissue, more.

The lymph nodes were axillary draining lymph nodes from breast cancer patients. MiXCR, applied by TCRdb to the multiplex PCR reads, yields one record per CDR3 protein. The repertoire holds around 150,000 distinct CDR3 sequences, about 31% seen once, with 2% to 2.5% in the top ten. CDR3 size: 12 residues. The V gene lost 8 bases and the J gene lost 0 bases, with 9 bases spanning the gap. Germline CDR1 and CDR2: SQVTM and ANQGSEA. Sequencing was carried out using axillary lymph node tissue. This receptor was obtained from a female donor with breast cancer. Some clones in this sample may be carry-over from other donors' samples. The rearrangement joins TRBV29-1 to TRBJ2-3; D is possibly TRBD1 or TRBD2 (5 bases each). The CDR3 DNA is TGCAGCTATCGGGACAGCACAGATACGCAGTATTTT. This translates into CSYRDSTDTQYF.